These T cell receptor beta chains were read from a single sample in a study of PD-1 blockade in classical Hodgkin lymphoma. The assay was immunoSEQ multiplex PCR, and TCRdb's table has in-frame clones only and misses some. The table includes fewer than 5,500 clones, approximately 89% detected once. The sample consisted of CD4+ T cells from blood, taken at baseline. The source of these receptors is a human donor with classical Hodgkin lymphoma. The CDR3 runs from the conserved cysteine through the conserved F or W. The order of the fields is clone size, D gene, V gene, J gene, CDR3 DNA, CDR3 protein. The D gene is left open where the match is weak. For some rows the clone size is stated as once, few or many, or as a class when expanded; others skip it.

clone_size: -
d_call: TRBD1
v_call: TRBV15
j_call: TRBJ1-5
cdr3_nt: TGTGCCACCAGCAGAAGGACAGGGCTGAGCAATCAGCCCCAGCATTTT
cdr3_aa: CATSRRTGLSNQPQHF

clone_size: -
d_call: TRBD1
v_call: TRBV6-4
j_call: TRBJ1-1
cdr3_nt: TGTGCCAGCAGACTCGGACAGGAGAACACTGAAGCTTTCTTT
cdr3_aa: CASRLGQENTEAFF

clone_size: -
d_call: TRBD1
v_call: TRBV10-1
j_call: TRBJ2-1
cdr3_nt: TGCGCCAGCAGCCGGGACAGTCGCAATGAGCAGTTCTTC
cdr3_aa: CASSRDSRNEQFF

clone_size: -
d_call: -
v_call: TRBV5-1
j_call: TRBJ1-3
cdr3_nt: TGCGCCAGCAGCTTGGGCCCCGGCGGGGCTGGAAACACCATATATTTT
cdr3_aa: CASSLGPGGAGNTIYF

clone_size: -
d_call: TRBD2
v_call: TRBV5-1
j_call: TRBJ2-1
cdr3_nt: TGCGCCAGCAGCTCCGGACTAGCGGGGGGGTACAATGAGCAGTTCTTC
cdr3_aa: CASSSGLAGGYNEQFF

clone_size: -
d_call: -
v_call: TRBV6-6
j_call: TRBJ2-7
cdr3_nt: TGTGCCAGCAGTCAGGGGTTTACCGACTACGAGCAGTACTTC
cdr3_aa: CASSQGFTDYEQYF

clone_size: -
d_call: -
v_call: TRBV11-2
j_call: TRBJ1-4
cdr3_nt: TGTGCCAGCAGCTTATCGCCGGATGCGAAACTGTTTTTT
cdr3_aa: CASSLSPDAKLFF

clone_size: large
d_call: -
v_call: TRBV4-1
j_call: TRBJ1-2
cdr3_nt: TGCGCCAGCAGCCAAGATCTCTCTGGCAGCCGGGCCGGCTACACCTTC
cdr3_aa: CASSQDLSGSRAGYTF

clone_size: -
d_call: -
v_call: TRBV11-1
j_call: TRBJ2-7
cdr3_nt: TGTGCCAGCAGCTTAGTAATAGAGCAGTACTTC
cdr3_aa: CASSLVIEQYF

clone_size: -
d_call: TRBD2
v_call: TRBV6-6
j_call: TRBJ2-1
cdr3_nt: TGTGCCAGCAGTACACCTACTAGCGGGAGTGAGTTCTTC
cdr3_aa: CASSTPTSGSEFF

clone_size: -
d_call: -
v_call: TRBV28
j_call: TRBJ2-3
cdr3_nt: TGTGCTAGCAGTTCCTCGGGACTGGTCACAGATACGCAGTATTTT
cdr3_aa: CASSSSGLVTDTQYF

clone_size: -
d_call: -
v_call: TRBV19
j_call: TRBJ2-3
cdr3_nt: TGTGCCAGTAGTGGCACCAGGGAAAAATGGGTTGCAGATACGCAGTATTTT
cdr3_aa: CASSGTREKWVADTQYF

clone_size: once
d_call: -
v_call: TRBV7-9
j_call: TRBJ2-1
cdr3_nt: TGTGCCAGCAGCGAAAGAAGGGAAAATGAGCAGTTCTTC
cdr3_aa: CASSERRENEQFF

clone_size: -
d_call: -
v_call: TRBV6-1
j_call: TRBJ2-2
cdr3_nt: TGTGCCAGCAGTGAAATGCCAGGGGCGAGGGGGGAGCTGTTTTTT
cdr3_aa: CASSEMPGARGELFF

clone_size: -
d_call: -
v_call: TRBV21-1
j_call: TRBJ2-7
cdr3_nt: TGTGCCAGCAGCCCTAGCCTACCGGAGGGCGGGCCAAATTACTTC
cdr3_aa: CASSPSLPEGGPNYF

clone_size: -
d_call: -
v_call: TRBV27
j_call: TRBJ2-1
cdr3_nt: TGTGCCAGCAGTTTCGGTTCACACTCCTACAATGAGCAGTTCTTC
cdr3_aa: CASSFGSHSYNEQFF

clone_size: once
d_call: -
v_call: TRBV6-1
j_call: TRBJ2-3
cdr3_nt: TGTGCCGGCGGGGACAGCTACACAGATACGCAGTATTTT
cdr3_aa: CAGGDSYTDTQYF

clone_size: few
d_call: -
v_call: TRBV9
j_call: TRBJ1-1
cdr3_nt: TGTGCCAGCAGCGTAGGGCCAGGGTGGACTGAAGCTTTCTTT
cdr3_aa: CASSVGPGWTEAFF

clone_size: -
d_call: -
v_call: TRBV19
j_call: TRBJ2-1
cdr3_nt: TGTGCCAGTAGTATAGGGGGTGGTGGCGGCAGTATCTTC
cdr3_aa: CASSIGGGGGSIF

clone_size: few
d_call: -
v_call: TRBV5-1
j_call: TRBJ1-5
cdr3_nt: TGCGCCAGCAGCTTGGTAGGGGGGAATCAGCCCCAGCATTTT
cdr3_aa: CASSLVGGNQPQHF

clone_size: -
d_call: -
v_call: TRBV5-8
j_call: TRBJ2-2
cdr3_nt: TGTGCCAGCAGCCGTGGACTATCCCCGAACACCGGGGAGCTGTTTTTT
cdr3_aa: CASSRGLSPNTGELFF

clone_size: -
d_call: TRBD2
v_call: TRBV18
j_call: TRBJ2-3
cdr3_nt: TGTGCCAGCTCACCATTTGCGGGAGCCACAGATACGCAGTATTTT
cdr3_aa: CASSPFAGATDTQYF

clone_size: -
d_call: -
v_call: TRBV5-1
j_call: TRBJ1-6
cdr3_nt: TGCGCCAGCAGCTTGGGACAGACCTTGTCTAATTCACCCCTCCACTTT
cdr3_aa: CASSLGQTLSNSPLHF

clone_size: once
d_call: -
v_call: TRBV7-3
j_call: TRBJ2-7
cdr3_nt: TGTGCCAGCAGCGTAGCGGGACAGTACTACGAGCAGTACTTC
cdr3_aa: CASSVAGQYYEQYF

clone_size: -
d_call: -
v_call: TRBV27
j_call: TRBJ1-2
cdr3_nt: TGTGCCAGCTCCTATTTGGTGGGGGCGGCCTATGGCTACACCTTC
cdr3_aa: CASSYLVGAAYGYTF